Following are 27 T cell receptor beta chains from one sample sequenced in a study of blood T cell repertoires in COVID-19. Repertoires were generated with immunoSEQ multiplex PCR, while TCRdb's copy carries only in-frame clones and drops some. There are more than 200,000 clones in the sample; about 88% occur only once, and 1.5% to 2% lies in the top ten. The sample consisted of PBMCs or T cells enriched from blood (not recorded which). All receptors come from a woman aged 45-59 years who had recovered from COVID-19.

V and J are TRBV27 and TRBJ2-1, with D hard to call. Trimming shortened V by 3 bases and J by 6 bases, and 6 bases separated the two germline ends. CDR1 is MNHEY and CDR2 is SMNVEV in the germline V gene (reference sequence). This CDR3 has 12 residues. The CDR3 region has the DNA TGTGCCAGCAGTTTCCCCGGCAATGAGCAGTTCTTC. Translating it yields CASSFPGNEQFF.

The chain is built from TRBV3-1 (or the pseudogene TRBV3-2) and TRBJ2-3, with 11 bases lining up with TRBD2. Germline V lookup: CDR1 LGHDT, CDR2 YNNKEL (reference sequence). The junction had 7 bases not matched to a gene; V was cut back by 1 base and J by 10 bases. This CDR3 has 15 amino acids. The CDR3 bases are TGTGCCAGCAGCCAAGCACTAGCGGGAGAAAAGGCGCAGTATTTT. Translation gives CASSQALAGEKAQYF.

DNA of the CDR3: TGTGCCAGTAGTCCAGGCAATAGCAATCAGCCCCAGCATTTT. Its translation: CASSPGNSNQPQHF. The chain carries TRBV19 and TRBJ1-5, with unresolved D. Trimming left V 5 bases short and J 0 bases short, with 8 bases between. CDR1 is LNHDA, CDR2 SQIVND, per germline (reference sequence). This CDR3 contains 14 residues.

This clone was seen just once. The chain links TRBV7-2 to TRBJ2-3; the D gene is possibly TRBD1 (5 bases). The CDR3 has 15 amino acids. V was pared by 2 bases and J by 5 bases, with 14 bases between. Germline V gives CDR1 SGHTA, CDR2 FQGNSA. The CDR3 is CASSLWGRVEDTQYF. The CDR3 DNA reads TGTGCCAGCAGCTTATGGGGCAGGGTTGAAGATACGCAGTATTTT.

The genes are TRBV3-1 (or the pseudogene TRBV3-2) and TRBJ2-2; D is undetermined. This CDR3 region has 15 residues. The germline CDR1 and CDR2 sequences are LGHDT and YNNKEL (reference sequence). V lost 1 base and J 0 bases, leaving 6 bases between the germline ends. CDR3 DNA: TGTGCCAGCAGCCAAGGGGCAGCGAACACCGGGGAGCTGTTTTTT. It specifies CASSQGAANTGELFF.

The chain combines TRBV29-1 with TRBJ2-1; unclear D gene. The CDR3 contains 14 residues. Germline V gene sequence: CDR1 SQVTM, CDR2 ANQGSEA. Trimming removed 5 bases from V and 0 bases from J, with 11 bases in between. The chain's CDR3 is CSVLGSGSYNEQFF. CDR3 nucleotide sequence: TGCAGCGTTCTGGGCTCAGGCTCCTACAATGAGCAGTTCTTC.

CDR3 region: CASSQDVWRDSPTDTQYF. The CDR3 region has the DNA TGCGCCAGCAGCCAGGACGTCTGGCGGGACAGCCCCACAGATACGCAGTATTTT. V is TRBV4-3 and J is TRBJ2-3; TRBD1 might be the D (7 bases). This CDR3 region has 18 residues. With 3 bases removed from V and 2 bases from J, the gap between germline ends came to 21 bases. The germline V gene has CDR1 LGHNA and CDR2 YSLEER.

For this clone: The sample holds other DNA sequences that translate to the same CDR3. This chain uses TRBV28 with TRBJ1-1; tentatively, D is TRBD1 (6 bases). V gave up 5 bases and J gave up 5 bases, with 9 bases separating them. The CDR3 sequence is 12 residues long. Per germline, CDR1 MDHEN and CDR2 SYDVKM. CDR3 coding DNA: TGTGCCAGCAGTCTACAGGGAACTGAAGCTTTCTTT. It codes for CASSLQGTEAFF.

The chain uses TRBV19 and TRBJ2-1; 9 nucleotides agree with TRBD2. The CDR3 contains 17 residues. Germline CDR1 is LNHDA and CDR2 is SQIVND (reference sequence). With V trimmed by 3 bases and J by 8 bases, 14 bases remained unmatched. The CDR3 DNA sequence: TGTGCCAGTAGTATCTGGGCGGGAGGGCCGGAGGTCGATGAGCAGTTCTTC. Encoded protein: CASSIWAGGPEVDEQFF. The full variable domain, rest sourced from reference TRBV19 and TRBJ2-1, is DGGITQSPKYLFRKEGQNVTLSCEQNLNHDAMYWYRQDPGQGLRLIYYSQIVNDFQKGDIAEGYSVSREKKESFPLTVTSAQKNPTAFYLCASSIWAGGPEVDEQFFGPGTRLTVL.

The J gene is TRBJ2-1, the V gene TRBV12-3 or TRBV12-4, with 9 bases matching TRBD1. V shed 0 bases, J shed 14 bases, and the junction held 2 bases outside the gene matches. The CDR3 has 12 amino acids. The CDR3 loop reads CASSLARTGEFF. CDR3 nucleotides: TGTGCCAGCAGTTTAGCCCGGACAGGGGAGTTCTTC.

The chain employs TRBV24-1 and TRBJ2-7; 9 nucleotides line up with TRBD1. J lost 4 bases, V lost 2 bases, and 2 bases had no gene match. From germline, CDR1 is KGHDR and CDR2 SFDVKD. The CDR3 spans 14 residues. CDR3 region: CATSDSGTGYEQYF. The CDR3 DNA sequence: TGTGCCACCAGTGATTCGGGGACAGGGTACGAGCAGTACTTC.

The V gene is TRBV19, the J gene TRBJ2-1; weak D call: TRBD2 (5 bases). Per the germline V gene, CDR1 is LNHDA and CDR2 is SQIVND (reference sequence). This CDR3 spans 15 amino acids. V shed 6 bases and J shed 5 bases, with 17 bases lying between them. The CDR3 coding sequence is TGTGCCAGTAGAGTCCTAGCTGAGAGGAACAATGAGCAGTTCTTC. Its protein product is CASRVLAERNNEQFF.

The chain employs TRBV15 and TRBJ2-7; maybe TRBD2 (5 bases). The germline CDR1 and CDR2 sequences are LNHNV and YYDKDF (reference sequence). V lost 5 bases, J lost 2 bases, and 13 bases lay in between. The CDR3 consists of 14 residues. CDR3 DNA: TGTGCCACCAGCTCCCGGGGTGGAACCTACGAGCAGTACTTC. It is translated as CATSSRGGTYEQYF.

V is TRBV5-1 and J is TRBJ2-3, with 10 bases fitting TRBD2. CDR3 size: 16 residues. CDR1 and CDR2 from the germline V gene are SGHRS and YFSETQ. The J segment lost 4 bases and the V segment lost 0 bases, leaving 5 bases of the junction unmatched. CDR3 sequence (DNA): TGCGCCAGCAGCTTGGGGGCTAGCGGGAGAGCAGATACGCAGTATTTT. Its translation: CASSLGASGRADTQYF.

Here the CDR3 reads CASSEERDFRNEQYF. CDR3 in DNA: TGTGCCAGCAGTGAGGAGCGGGATTTTAGGAACGAGCAGTACTTC. The chain carries TRBV2 and TRBJ2-7; 7 positions match TRBD2. The CDR3 totals 15 residues. CDR1 and CDR2 (germline): SNHLY, FYNNEI. V trimming: 3 bases; J trimming: 5 bases; junction bases outside the gene matches: 10.

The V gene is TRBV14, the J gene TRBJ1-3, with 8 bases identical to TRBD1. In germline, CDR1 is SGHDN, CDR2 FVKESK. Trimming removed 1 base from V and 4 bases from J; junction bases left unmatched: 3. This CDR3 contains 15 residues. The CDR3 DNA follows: TGTGCCAGCAGCCAAGGGACAGGGAAGGGAAACACCATATATTTT. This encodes CASSQGTGKGNTIYF. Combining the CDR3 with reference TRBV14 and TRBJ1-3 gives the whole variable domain EAGVTQFPSHSVIEKGQTVTLRCDPISGHDNLYWYRRVMGKEIKFLLHFVKESKQDESGMPNNRFLAERTGGTYSTLKVQPAELEDSGVYFCASSQGTGKGNTIYFGEGSWLTVV.

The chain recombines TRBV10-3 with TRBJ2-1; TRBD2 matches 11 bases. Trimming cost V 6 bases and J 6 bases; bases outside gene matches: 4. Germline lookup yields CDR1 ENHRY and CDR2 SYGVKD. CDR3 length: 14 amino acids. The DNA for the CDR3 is TGTGCCATCAGCGGACTAGCGGGTGGCAATGAGCAGTTCTTC. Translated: CAISGLAGGNEQFF.

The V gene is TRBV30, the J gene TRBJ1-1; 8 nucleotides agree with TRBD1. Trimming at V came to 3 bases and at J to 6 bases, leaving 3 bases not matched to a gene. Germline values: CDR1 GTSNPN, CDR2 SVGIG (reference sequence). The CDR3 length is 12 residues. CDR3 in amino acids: CAWRDREAEAFF. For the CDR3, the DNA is TGTGCCTGGAGGGACAGGGAAGCTGAAGCTTTCTTT.

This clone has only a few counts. The CDR3 region is CASSVGDQGNQPQHF. CDR3 DNA: TGTGCCAGCAGCGTAGGAGATCAGGGCAATCAGCCCCAGCATTTT. J is TRBJ1-5 and V is TRBV9; unclear D gene. The CDR3 loop spans 15 amino acids. Trimming removed 0 bases from V and 2 bases from J, with 9 bases in between. The V gene's germline CDR1 is SGDLS and CDR2 YYNGEE.

DNA for the CDR3: TGTGCCAGCAGCTTAACTGGGACACAGAACACTGAAGCTTTCTTT. Its translation: CASSLTGTQNTEAFF. The chain carries TRBV7-2 and TRBJ1-1, with D perhaps matching TRBD1 (6 bases). V was shortened by 2 bases and J by 1 base, with 11 bases between the two germline ends. The CDR3 contains 15 residues. Germline CDR1 is SGHTA and CDR2 is FQGNSA. The complete variable domain, with remaining parts taken from reference TRBV7-2 and TRBJ1-1, reads GAGVSQSPSNKVTEKGKDVELRCDPISGHTALYWYRQSLGQGLEFLIYFQGNSAPDKSGLPSDRFSAERTGGSVSTLTIQRTQQEDSAVYLCASSLTGTQNTEAFFGQGTRLTVV.

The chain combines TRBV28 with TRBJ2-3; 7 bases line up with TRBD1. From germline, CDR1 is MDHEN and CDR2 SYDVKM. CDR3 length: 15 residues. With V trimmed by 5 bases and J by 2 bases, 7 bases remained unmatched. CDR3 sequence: CASSTQGQNTDTQYF. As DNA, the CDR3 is TGTGCCAGCAGTACCCAGGGACAGAACACAGATACGCAGTATTTT.

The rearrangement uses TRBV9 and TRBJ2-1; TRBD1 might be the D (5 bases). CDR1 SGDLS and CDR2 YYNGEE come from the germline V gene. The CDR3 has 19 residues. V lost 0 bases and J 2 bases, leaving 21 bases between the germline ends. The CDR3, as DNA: TGTGCCAGCAGCGTAGCTTCCCTCAAAACAGGAGCTACCTACAATGAGCAGTTCTTC. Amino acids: CASSVASLKTGATYNEQFF.

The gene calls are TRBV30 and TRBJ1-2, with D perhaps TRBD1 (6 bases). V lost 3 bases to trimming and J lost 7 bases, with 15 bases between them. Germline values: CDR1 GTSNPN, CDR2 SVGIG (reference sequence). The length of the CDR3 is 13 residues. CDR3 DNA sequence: TGTGCCTGGAGCACAGACAGGAAGAGTGGCTACACCTTC. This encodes CAWSTDRKSGYTF.

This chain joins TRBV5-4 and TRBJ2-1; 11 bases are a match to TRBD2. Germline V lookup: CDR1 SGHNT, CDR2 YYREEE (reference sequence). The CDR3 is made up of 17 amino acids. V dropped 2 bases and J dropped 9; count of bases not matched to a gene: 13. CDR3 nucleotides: TGTGCCAGCAGCTTACCGTCTAGCGGGAGGTCTACAGGTGAGCAGTTCTTC. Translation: CASSLPSSGRSTGEQFF.

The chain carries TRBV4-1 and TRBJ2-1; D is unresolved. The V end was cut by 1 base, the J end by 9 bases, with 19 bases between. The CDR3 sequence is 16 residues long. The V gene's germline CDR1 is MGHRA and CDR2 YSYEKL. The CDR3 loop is CASSQGLIVSSGEQFF. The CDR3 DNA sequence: TGCGCCAGCAGCCAAGGACTTATTGTTTCATCTGGTGAGCAGTTCTTC.

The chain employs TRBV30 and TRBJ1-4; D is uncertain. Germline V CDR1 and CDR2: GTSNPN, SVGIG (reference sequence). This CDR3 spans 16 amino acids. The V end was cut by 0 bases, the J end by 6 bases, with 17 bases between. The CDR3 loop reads CAWSVSREWDDEKLFF. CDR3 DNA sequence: TGTGCCTGGAGTGTATCTAGGGAGTGGGATGATGAAAAACTGTTTTTT. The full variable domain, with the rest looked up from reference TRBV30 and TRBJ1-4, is SQTIHQWPATLVQPVGSPLSLECTVEGTSNPNLYWYRQAAGRGLQLLFYSVGIGQISSEVPQNLSASRPQDRQFILSSKKLLLSDSGFYLCAWSVSREWDDEKLFFGSGTQLSVL.

The CDR3 region has the DNA TGTGCCAGCAGCTCCACGGACTACACTTCCTACGAGCAGTACTTC. Translated: CASSSTDYTSYEQYF. V usage is TRBV13 and J usage is TRBJ2-7, with TRBD2 as a possible D gene (6 bases). The V and J ends lost 4 bases and 1 base respectively, with 14 bases between them. CDR1 is PRHDT and CDR2 is FYEKMQ in the germline V gene (reference sequence). The CDR3 is 15 residues long.